This T cell receptor (beta chain) was captured in a study of cytomegalovirus exposure and HLA in healthy donors. The V and J ends lost 1 base and 4 bases, in that order; junction bases with no gene match: 3. Germline V gene sequence: CDR1 SGHVS, CDR2 FNYEAQ. This CDR3 region has 15 residues. PCR involved 60 Vbeta and 13 Jbeta primers. The data were produced by immunoSEQ multiplex PCR, yet TCRdb's version contains in-frame clones alone and is incomplete. Of roughly 190,000 clones listed, around four fifths are singletons. The TCR originated in a woman under 30 in good health and CMV-seronegative. The V call is TRBV7-6, the J call TRBJ2-3; 9 bases agree with TRBD1. The specimen was PBMCs. The CDR3 loop is CASSLGTGASDTQYF. The CDR3 nucleotides read TGTGCCAGCAGCTTAGGGACAGGGGCCTCAGATACGCAGTATTTT.